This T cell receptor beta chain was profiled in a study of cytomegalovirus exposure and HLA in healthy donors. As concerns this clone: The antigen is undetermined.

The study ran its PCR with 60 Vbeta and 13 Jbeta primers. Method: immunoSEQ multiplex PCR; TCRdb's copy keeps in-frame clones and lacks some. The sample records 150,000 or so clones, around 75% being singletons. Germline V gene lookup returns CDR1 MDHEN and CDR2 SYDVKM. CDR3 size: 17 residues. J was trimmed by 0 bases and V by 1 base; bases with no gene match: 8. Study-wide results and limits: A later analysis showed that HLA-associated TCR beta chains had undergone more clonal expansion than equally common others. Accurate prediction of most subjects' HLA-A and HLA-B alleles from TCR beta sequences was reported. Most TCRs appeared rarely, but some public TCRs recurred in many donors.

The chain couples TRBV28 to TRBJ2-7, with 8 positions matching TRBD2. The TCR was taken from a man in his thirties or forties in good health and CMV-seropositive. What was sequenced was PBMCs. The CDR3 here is CASSLSGLADISYEQYF. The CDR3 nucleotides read TGTGCCAGCAGTTTATCCGGACTAGCTGATATCTCCTACGAGCAGTACTTC.